This TCR beta chain was sequenced during a study of T cell repertoires in ileal Crohn's disease (dated by TCRdb to the late 2010s). The study in broad terms: The median duration of disease was around 7.3 years, and at the time of surgery about a third of patients were active smokers. Roughly half of the patients were given postoperative therapy, with 18 on anti-TNF agents and approximately ten on thiopurines. A total of around 150 mucosal samples from roughly 50 patients were sequenced, with samples obtained at several locations on the surgical specimen and at postoperative endoscopy. The study was conducted in parallel with a multicentre cohort built to find predictors of early endoscopic recurrence after ileocolonic resection. A Rutgeerts score above i0 was used to define endoscopic postoperative recurrence. TCR repertoire analysis was done in some 60 Crohn's disease patients from a prospective multicentre cohort. Every patient underwent surgery because of a complication, which was stricturing disease in around 60% and penetrating disease in about 40%. Neoterminal ileum biopsies obtained at postoperative colonoscopy were designated as M6 samples. Summary of the overall study and its limitations: Endoscopic recurrence was linked to a higher percentage of high-frequency clones at surgery, and recurrence occurred in every patient whose clonality exceeded 26.8% (18/57). Sorted CD8 T cells carried more high-frequency clones than CD4 T cells, suggesting mucosal expansions were mainly CD8. Postoperative endoscopy was performed at varying times within the first year after surgery, with a median delay of 6.9 months. Only a subgroup of patients, of unstated size, had mucosal CD4 and CD8 T cells sorted and sequenced. Patients who were active smokers at surgery had a significantly higher proportion of clonal expansions than non-smokers (approximately 26% vs 17%, p=0.02).

For commercial TCRB immunosequencing, approximately 480 nanograms of biopsy DNA were submitted for each sample. A two-step, amplification bias-controlled multiplex PCR was used by Adaptive Biotechnology to amplify CDR3 regions from genomic DNA. Primers for every V and J gene segment were used in the first PCR, and barcodes and Illumina adapters were added in the second PCR. CDR3 libraries were sequenced using an Illumina instrument. The original pipeline was this. The analysis used both the pipelines supplied by the vendor and custom analysis of the raw data in R/Bioconductor with R version 3.3.0. Clonality, ranging from 0 to 1, was calculated as the inverse of the normalised Shannon entropy of all productive clones. High-frequency clones were defined as the share of the repertoire taken up by the top 100 clones, keeping only clones that passed a 95% confidence test. Repertoire diversity was measured with the Simpson index, and overlap between samples was measured with the Morisita-Horn index. Here the immuneACCESS table is served through TCRdb, limited to in-frame sequences with V and J called. Missing clones are a known gap in these copies; in checked studies unresolved V genes cover under half, and the rest lacks a known reason. The V and J calls and clone size come from that table; D and trimming were worked out from the DNA. Recorded for this sample are some 10,000 clones; roughly 80% of them occurred a single time. About 15% of the sample belongs to the ten largest clones.

According to the study, the label for this sample's time point signals: neoterminal ileum biopsy at postoperative endoscopy, about 6 months after surgery. To be eligible, patients had to be adults with ileal or ileocolonic Crohn's disease and an indication for ileocolonic resection. Whole ileal mucosal biopsies were kept frozen at -80 degrees C prior to DNA extraction. A TRizol-based method was used to extract genomic DNA from the frozen whole biopsies, and the DNA was quantified with a NanoDrop 2000 spectrophotometer. Worth noting for this clone: Its target antigen remains unknown. One base away there is no much larger clone; base qualities are not given.

Trimming leaves V shorter by 0 bases and J shorter by 1 base, with the junction holding 4 bases beyond the gene matches. The germline V gene encodes CDR1 SGHRS and CDR2 YFSETQ. The CDR3 goes from the cysteine to the phenylalanine over 16 residues. The read is trimmed to its CDR3 DNA, 48 bases read in frame from base 1. The receptor chain draws on TRBV5-1 and TRBJ2-1, with 7 bases matching TRBD2. This clonotype originated in an adult with Crohn's disease. Sequencing used ileal tissue. At the DNA level, the sequence is TGCGCCAGCAGCTTGGTGGCTAGCGGTTCCTACAATGAGCAGTTCTTC. Its translation reads: CASSLVASGSYNEQFF.